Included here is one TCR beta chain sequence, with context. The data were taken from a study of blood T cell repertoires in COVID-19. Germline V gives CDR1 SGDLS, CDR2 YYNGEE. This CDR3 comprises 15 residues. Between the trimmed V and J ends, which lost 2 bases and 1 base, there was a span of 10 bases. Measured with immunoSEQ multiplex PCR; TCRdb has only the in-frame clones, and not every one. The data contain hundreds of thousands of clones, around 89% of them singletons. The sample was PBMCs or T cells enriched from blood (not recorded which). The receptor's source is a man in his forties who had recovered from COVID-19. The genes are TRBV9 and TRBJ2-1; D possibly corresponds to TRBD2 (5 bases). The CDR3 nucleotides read TGTGCCAGCAGCGTCGGGGTATTATCCTACAATGAGCAGTTCTTC. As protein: CASSVGVLSYNEQFF.